The 16 T cell receptor beta chains in this list originate from one sample, sequenced in a study of Graves' ophthalmopathy and Graves' hyperthyroidism. Transcripts of RNA were the source for amplifying TCR beta CDR3 regions. First-round RT-PCR used HTBI primers; second-round multiplex PCR followed. Via MiXCR, TCRdb re-called the multiplex PCR reads, giving one row per CDR3 protein. The sample records some 350,000 distinct CDR3 sequences, about 17% being singletons. Sequenced input: peripheral blood. These receptors came from an adult woman with stable Graves' hyperthyroidism.

This clonotype was observed at least ten times. The gene calls are TRBV29-1 and TRBJ2-5, with D maybe TRBD1 (6 bases). CDR1 is SQVTM, CDR2 ANQGSEA, per germline. This CDR3 spans 11 amino acids. With 7 bases removed from V and 0 bases from J, the gap between germline ends came to 6 bases. The CDR3 DNA is TGCAGCGGGACAGACCAAGAGACCCAGTACTTC. Translating gives CSGTDQETQYF.

This clonotype has at least ten counts. The chain recombines TRBV6-2 or TRBV6-3 with TRBJ2-7; 8 bases line up with TRBD2. Losses at the gene ends were 0 bases for V and 2 bases for J; bases not matched to a gene: 3. CDR1 and CDR2 from the germline V gene are MNHEY and SVGEGT. There are 15 residues in the CDR3. CDR3 amino acids: CASSYSSGNTYEQYF. DNA of the CDR3: TGTGCCAGCAGTTACTCTAGCGGGAACACCTACGAGCAGTACTTC.

This clonotype has ten or more counts. J is TRBJ1-2 and V is TRBV29-1; the D is unclear. V lost 2 bases and J lost 4, with 11 bases in between. Germline lookup yields CDR1 SQVTM and CDR2 ANQGSEA. There are 13 residues in the CDR3. The CDR3 nucleotides read TGCAGCGTTGAATTTGTCAGTATCTATGGCTACACCTTC. The encoded protein is CSVEFVSIYGYTF.

Many counts were recorded for this clonotype. An end of the junction differs from the germline gene, which may be a read error. CDR3 in amino acids: CATNDPRTSTDTQYF. CDR3 coding DNA: TGTGCCACCAATGATCCCCGGACTAGCACAGATACGCAGTATTTT. The chain carries TRBV24-1 and TRBJ2-3; a weak D match, TRBD2 (5 bases). The length of the CDR3 is 15 residues. Germline V lookup: CDR1 KGHDR, CDR2 SFDVKD.

This clonotype has more than one count but fewer than ten. V usage is TRBV20-1 and J usage is TRBJ2-5; 9 bases map to TRBD1. The CDR3 sequence is 13 residues long. V trimming: 6 bases; J trimming: 5 bases; junction bases outside the gene matches: 7. The germline gives CDR1 DFQATT, CDR2 SNEGSKA (reference sequence). CDR3 in DNA: TGCAGTGCGGTACAGGGGGCCCGTGAGACCCAGTACTTC. This gives the protein CSAVQGARETQYF.

Many counts were recorded for this clonotype. At one boundary the junction diverges from the germline segment, which might be a read error. The genes are TRBV10-3 and TRBJ1-1; D remains unclear. The CDR3 spans 13 residues. Germline CDR1 ENHRY, CDR2 SYGVKD. The CDR3: CAISESRNPEAFF. DNA for the CDR3: TGTGCCATCAGTGAGTCGCGGAACCCTGAAGCTTTCTTT.

This clonotype was found many times. The rearrangement joins TRBV12-3 or TRBV12-4 to TRBJ2-5; D may correspond to TRBD1 or TRBD2 (5 bases each). The CDR3 runs 15 residues. V was clipped by 3 bases and J by 3 bases, with 14 bases between them. CDR3 nucleotide sequence: TGTGCCAGCAGTTTCGGGGCAGGCGGAAAAGAGACCCAGTACTTC. As protein: CASSFGAGGKETQYF.

This clonotype has a count of ten or more. V usage is TRBV6-5 and J usage is TRBJ2-7; D is unclear. Germline V CDR1 and CDR2: MNHEY, SVGAGI. The germline V and J ends were trimmed by 8 bases and 5 bases, with 13 bases remaining between them. The CDR3 totals 12 residues. In nucleotides, the CDR3 is TGTGCCAGCTTTTTATGGGTCCACGAGCAGTACTTC. Translated, it gives CASFLWVHEQYF.

This clonotype has ten or more counts. The J gene is TRBJ2-7, the V gene TRBV2; 8 nucleotides line up with TRBD2. Losses at the gene ends were 0 bases for V and 5 bases for J; bases not matched to a gene: 21. Per the germline V gene, CDR1 is SNHLY and CDR2 is FYNNEI. This CDR3 is 20 amino acids long. This CDR3 is CASSEAWGIVAGRKLNEQYF. CDR3 coding DNA: TGTGCCAGCAGTGAAGCTTGGGGAATCGTAGCGGGACGAAAACTAAACGAGCAGTACTTC. The full variable domain, completed using reference TRBV2 and TRBJ2-7, is EPEVTQTPSHQVTQMGQEVILRCVPISNHLYFYWYRQILGQKVEFLVSFYNNEISEKSEIFDDQFSVERPDGSNFTLKIRSTKLEDSAMYFCASSEAWGIVAGRKLNEQYFGPGTRLTVT.

This clonotype was counted ten times or more. V gene TRBV9 combines with J gene TRBJ2-2; D gene uncertain. Looked up from germline, CDR1 is SGDLS and CDR2 is YYNGEE. V was clipped by 0 bases and J by 6 bases, with 3 bases between them. The CDR3 has 12 amino acids. The CDR3 DNA is TGTGCCAGCAGCGTAGTTCCCGGGGAGCTGTTTTTT. Translating it yields CASSVVPGELFF.

There are many counts of this clonotype. The rearrangement links TRBV12-3 or TRBV12-4 to TRBJ1-2, with D possibly matching TRBD1 (5 bases). The CDR3 spans 15 residues. The V end lost 6 bases, the J end lost 0 bases, and 14 bases lay between the germline ends. CDR3 coding DNA: TGTGCCAGCAGCAGCCGACAGATTACTAACTATGGCTACACCTTC. Amino acids: CASSSRQITNYGYTF.

On this clonotype: One junction end does not reproduce the germline sequence, and a read error may be involved. The genes are TRBV6-5 and TRBJ2-4; D possibly corresponds to TRBD1 (5 bases). Germline-derived CDR1 and CDR2 are MNHEY and SVGAGI. CDR3 length equals 13 residues. The CDR3 region is CASSDSPKNIKYF. The CDR3 DNA follows: TGTGCCAGCAGCGACAGTCCCAAAAACATTAAGTACTTC.

Many counts were recorded for this clonotype. V is TRBV27 and J is TRBJ2-4, with TRBD1 as a possible D gene (5 bases). V was cut by 4 bases and J by 5 bases, with 12 bases left in between. The CDR3 is 14 residues long. Germline loops: CDR1 MNHEY, CDR2 SMNVEV (reference sequence). The CDR3 loop is CASSSSGIENIQYF. CDR3 coding DNA: TGTGCCAGCAGTTCTTCAGGGATCGAAAACATTCAGTACTTC.

This clonotype has just a few counts. The rearrangement links TRBV5-1 to TRBJ2-5; no firm D call. The CDR3 length is 14 residues. Germline V CDR1 and CDR2: SGHRS, YFSETQ. V was cut by 3 bases and J by 0 bases, with 9 bases left in between. The CDR3 here is CASSSPPYQETQYF. CDR3 coding DNA: TGCGCCAGCAGCTCACCCCCGTACCAAGAGACCCAGTACTTC.

The sample holds many counts of this clonotype. V usage is TRBV24-1 and J usage is TRBJ1-2, with D unclear. Per the germline V gene, CDR1 is KGHDR and CDR2 is SFDVKD. This CDR3 comprises 14 residues. V lost 4 bases, J lost 6 bases, and 14 bases lay in between. The CDR3 sequence: CATSDQRRTDGYTF. The CDR3 region has the DNA TGTGCCACCAGTGACCAACGGCGGACGGATGGCTACACCTTC.

Many counts were recorded for this clonotype. This sequence joins TRBV2 and TRBJ1-2; possibly TRBD1 for D (5 bases). This CDR3 comprises 16 residues. Looked up from germline, CDR1 is SNHLY and CDR2 is FYNNEI. Trimming took 1 base from V and 5 from J, leaving 17 bases between them. Here the CDR3 reads CASSEGGTLAAYGYTF. Written as DNA, the CDR3 is TGTGCCAGCAGTGAAGGCGGGACGCTGGCCGCTTATGGCTACACCTTC. Looking up the rest from reference TRBV2 and TRBJ1-2 gives the full variable domain: EPEVTQTPSHQVTQMGQEVILRCVPISNHLYFYWYRQILGQKVEFLVSFYNNEISEKSEIFDDQFSVERPDGSNFTLKIRSTKLEDSAMYFCASSEGGTLAAYGYTFGSGTRLTVV.